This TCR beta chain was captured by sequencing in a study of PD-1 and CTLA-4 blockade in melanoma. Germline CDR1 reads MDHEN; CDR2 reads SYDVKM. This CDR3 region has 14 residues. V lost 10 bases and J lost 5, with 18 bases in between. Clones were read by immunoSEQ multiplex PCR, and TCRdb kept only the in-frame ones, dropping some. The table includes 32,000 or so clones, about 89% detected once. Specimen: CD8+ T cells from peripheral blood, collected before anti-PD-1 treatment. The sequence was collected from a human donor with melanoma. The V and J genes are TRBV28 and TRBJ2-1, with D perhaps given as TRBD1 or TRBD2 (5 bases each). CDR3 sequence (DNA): TGTGCCACCGGACCGATAGGGACGAACAATGAGCAGTTCTTC. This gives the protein CATGPIGTNNEQFF.